The 13 T cell receptor beta chains listed next were all sequenced from one sample in a study of shared clonotypes between healthy human individuals. This table comes from immunoSEQ multiplex PCR, and its TCRdb copy is limited to in-frame clones, with some not included. This table holds about 380,000 clones, approximately 96% found once. Sequenced sample: memory CD8+ T cells sorted from blood. Subset in this sample: CD45RO+ cells pooled with CCR7-negative TemRA cells. These receptor sequences come from a man aged 25-40 years in good health.

This chain joins TRBV2 and TRBJ2-5; TRBD1 is a possible D gene (5 bases). The CDR3 totals 15 residues. Trimming took 8 bases from V and 4 from J, leaving 20 bases between them. Germline V gene data show CDR1 as SNHLY and CDR2 as FYNNEI. CDR3 amino acids: CASGKGQRRGETQYF. CDR3 in DNA: TGTGCCAGCGGGAAGGGGCAACGAAGAGGAGAGACCCAGTACTTC.

This chain uses TRBV5-1 with TRBJ2-2; the match to TRBD1 covers 11 bases. The V and J ends lost 4 bases and 4 bases, in that order; junction bases with no gene match: 6. CDR1 is SGHRS, CDR2 YFSETQ, per germline. The CDR3 extends over 16 amino acids. The CDR3 DNA reads as TGCGCCAGCAGCAGCTCCGGGACAGGGGGCACCGGGGAGCTGTTTTTT. This codes for CASSSSGTGGTGELFF.

This clone appeared once. The chain is built from TRBV6-5 and TRBJ2-2, with D perhaps TRBD1 or TRBD2 (5 bases each). Trimming pared 0 bases from V and 6 bases from J, leaving 14 bases between. CDR1 is MNHEY and CDR2 is SVGAGI in the germline V gene. This CDR3 is 16 amino acids long. This CDR3 is CASSYSTGRYPGELFF. The CDR3 DNA reads as TGTGCCAGCAGTTACTCAACGGGACGGTACCCCGGGGAGCTGTTTTTT.

The chain is built from TRBV7-9 and TRBJ2-1, with 12 nucleotides matching TRBD2. The CDR3 loop spans 15 amino acids. Per germline, CDR1 SEHNR and CDR2 FQNEAQ (reference sequence). Germline trimming cut 0 bases from V and 6 bases from J; bases unmatched to any gene: 0. CDR3 region: CASSLAGLAGNEQFF. CDR3 in DNA: TGTGCCAGCAGCTTAGCGGGACTAGCGGGCAATGAGCAGTTCTTC.

The CDR3 loop is CASSFKGTGSYEQYF. Written as DNA, the CDR3 is TGTGCCAGCAGCTTTAAAGGGACAGGGTCCTACGAGCAGTACTTC. The rearrangement joins TRBV7-2 to TRBJ2-7; 9 nucleotides line up with TRBD1. The J segment lost 1 base and the V segment lost 3 bases, leaving 4 bases of the junction unmatched. This CDR3 contains 15 residues. Germline CDR1 SGHTA, CDR2 FQGNSA.

The chain employs TRBV19 and TRBJ2-1, with D maybe TRBD2 (6 bases). The CDR3 runs to 11 residues. Germline CDR1 reads LNHDA; CDR2 reads SQIVND (reference sequence). V was shortened by 9 bases and J by 10 bases, with 13 bases between the two germline ends. The CDR3 region has the DNA TGTGCCAGGGACCTCCGGGGGGAGCAGTTCTTC. Amino acid sequence: CARDLRGEQFF.

V usage is TRBV14 and J usage is TRBJ2-1, with 14 bases fitting TRBD2. CDR1 and CDR2 from the germline V gene are SGHDN and FVKESK. This CDR3 is built from 17 residues. Trimming removed 0 bases from V and 13 bases from J; junction bases left unmatched: 11. Here the CDR3 reads CASSQDPGTSGRLLQFF. CDR3 bases: TGTGCCAGCAGCCAAGATCCCGGGACTAGCGGGAGATTACTTCAGTTCTTC. The full variable domain, completed using reference TRBV14 and TRBJ2-1, is EAGVTQFPSHSVIEKGQTVTLRCDPISGHDNLYWYRRVMGKEIKFLLHFVKESKQDESGMPNNRFLAERTGGTYSTLKVQPAELEDSGVYFCASSQDPGTSGRLLQFFGPGTRLTVL.

The rearrangement uses TRBV6-5 and TRBJ2-7; TRBD2 aligns across 10 bases. The J segment lost 3 bases and the V segment lost 5 bases, leaving 7 bases of the junction unmatched. The CDR3 covers 15 residues. Germline-derived CDR1 and CDR2 are MNHEY and SVGAGI. CDR3 in DNA: TGTGCCAGCAGTGTCACTAGCGGGAACTACTACGAGCAGTACTTC. It yields the protein CASSVTSGNYYEQYF.

The chain links TRBV7-9 to TRBJ2-6, with D possibly matching TRBD2 (6 bases). The CDR3 has 19 amino acids. V lost 6 bases and J lost 1, with 22 bases in between. Germline V lookup: CDR1 SEHNR, CDR2 FQNEAQ (reference sequence). CDR3 DNA: TGTGCCAGCAGTTACTTGAGGGGCGTGCGGGGTTCTGGGGCCAACGTCCTGACTTTC. Its protein product is CASSYLRGVRGSGANVLTF.

This chain joins TRBV25-1 and TRBJ2-7; D may match TRBD1 or TRBD2 (6 bases each). Deletions cut 6 bases from V and 3 bases from J, with 24 bases between. The CDR3 spans 17 residues. Germline CDR1 reads MGHDK; CDR2 reads SYGVNS. CDR3 loop: CASRTRPPRRGSYEQYF. CDR3 bases: TGTGCCAGCAGGACTAGGCCCCCACGCAGGGGAAGCTACGAGCAGTACTTC.

The chain employs TRBV6-1 and TRBJ2-7; TRBD2 matches at 8 bases. This CDR3 comprises 14 residues. The J segment lost 6 bases and the V segment lost 8 bases, leaving 12 bases of the junction unmatched. The V gene's germline CDR1 is MNHNS and CDR2 SASEGT. CDR3 sequence (DNA): TGTGCCAGCCGGGTGGGCCTAGCGGGCACCGAGCAGTACTTC. It is translated as CASRVGLAGTEQYF.

The rearrangement joins TRBV11-2 to TRBJ2-2; the D gene is possibly TRBD1 (5 bases). This CDR3 is 16 amino acids long. V dropped 2 bases and J dropped 3 bases, with 13 bases sitting between them. Germline CDR1 and CDR2: SGHAT and FQNNGV. The CDR3 DNA sequence: TGTGCCAGCAGCTTATTTTCATGGGGCCACACCGGGGAGCTGTTTTTT. It specifies CASSLFSWGHTGELFF.

This chain joins TRBV29-1 and TRBJ1-4, with D perhaps TRBD1 (5 bases). The CDR3 sequence is 16 residues long. CDR1 is SQVTM and CDR2 is ANQGSEA in the germline V gene. Trimming left V 7 bases short and J 0 bases short, with 18 bases between. CDR3 loop: CSATERLSATNEKLFF. The CDR3 bases are TGCAGCGCGACAGAACGTCTGAGCGCAACTAATGAAAAACTGTTTTTT. Filled out from reference TRBV29-1 and TRBJ1-4, the complete variable domain reads SAVISQKPSRDICQRGTSLTIQCQVDSQVTMMFWYRQQPGQSLTLIATANQGSEATYESGFVIDKFPISRPNLTFSTLTVSNMSPEDSSIYLCSATERLSATNEKLFFGSGTQLSVL.